The clone carrying this T cell receptor (beta chain) was seen only once. Its target is unknown. These data belong to a study of cytomegalovirus exposure and HLA in healthy donors. Points from the study as a whole: In a later analysis, donors in an Asian-associated ancestry cluster reportedly had fewer N-insertions in productive TCRs than the cohort mean. Earlier analysis looked at TCR beta V segments, and most were productive about 90% or about 30% of the time. A few of the chains that were CMV-associated were confirmed in vitro to be specific for CMV antigens.

This CDR3 spans 13 amino acids. J was trimmed by 11 bases and V by 5 bases; bases with no gene match: 8. CDR1 is MNHEY, CDR2 SMNVEV, per germline (reference sequence). Both 60 Vbeta primers and 13 Jbeta primers went into the PCR. Profiled with immunoSEQ multiplex PCR; TCRdb holds only in-frame clones, not every one. Of approximately 140,000 clones in the sample, under 85% are singletons; the top ten hold about 1.5%. Sequencing was carried out using PBMCs. This chain connects TRBV27 to TRBJ1-1; 10 bases are a match to TRBD1. This sequence was found in a boy between 10 and 17 years old in good health and CMV-seronegative. The CDR3 spells CASSIRQGAYAFF. CDR3 nucleotides: TGTGCCAGCAGTATAAGACAGGGGGCTTATGCTTTCTTT.